This TCR beta chain was captured by sequencing in a study of long-term antiretroviral therapy in people with HIV. The study's findings and limits: Repertoires with HIV possessed tighter CDR3 length spans than those of controls. Relative to transplant donor controls, diversity remained lower despite increasing after ART.

The germline V gene has CDR1 LNHDA and CDR2 SQIVND (reference sequence). The trim removed 5 bases at V and 0 bases at J, leaving 6 bases unmatched. The CDR3 consists of 16 residues. Each contributor possessed a minimum of one pre-ART and a minimum of two post-ART PBMC samples. People in the study who had HIV all got their treatment in the United States. Worth noting for this clone: Its antigen remains unknown.

The assay used was immunoSEQ (version v3.0), run at survey level. The repertoire was sequenced with immunoSEQ multiplex PCR; TCRdb's copy has only in-frame clones and lacks some. Among about 32,000 clones, approximately 94% were seen once, and the ten largest hold 3.6%. The chain employs TRBV19 and TRBJ2-2; 7 nucleotides agree with TRBD1. Sequenced material: unsorted PBMCs, taken 4.1 years after starting antiretroviral therapy. The sequence was obtained from a woman aged 45 to 65 with HIV. DNA for the CDR3: TGTGCCAGTAGTCCCCCGGACAGGTCGAACACCGGGGAGCTGTTTTTT. Translating gives CASSPPDRSNTGELFF.